Below are 18 T cell receptor beta chains sequenced from a single sample in a study of cytomegalovirus exposure and HLA in healthy donors. The data were produced by immunoSEQ multiplex PCR, yet TCRdb's version contains in-frame clones alone and is incomplete. Of a few hundred thousand clones detected, around 88% appear once; the ten largest clones hold around 3%. The source material was PBMCs. These receptors were collected from a woman aged 18-30 years in good health and CMV-seronegative.

The V and J genes are TRBV6-5 and TRBJ2-1; 7 bases fit TRBD2. CDR3 length: 16 residues. J was trimmed by 4 bases and V by 3 bases; bases with no gene match: 9. Germline V gives CDR1 MNHEY, CDR2 SVGAGI. For the CDR3, the DNA is TGTGCCAGCAGTTATGAGTCGGCTAGCGGTTACAATGAGCAGTTCTTC. Encoded protein: CASSYESASGYNEQFF.

The chain is built from TRBV7-3 and TRBJ2-1; 7 nucleotides line up with TRBD2. V dropped 5 bases and J dropped 0; count of bases not matched to a gene: 4. There are 15 residues in the CDR3. The V gene's germline CDR1 is SGHTA and CDR2 FQGTGA. For the CDR3, the DNA is TGTGCCAGCAGCCCCAGCGGGAACTCCTACAATGAGCAGTTCTTC. Its protein product is CASSPSGNSYNEQFF.

This clone appeared a few times. This chain uses TRBV6-5 with TRBJ2-7, with D possibly being TRBD1 (6 bases). V gave up 6 bases and J gave up 3 bases, with 15 bases separating them. The CDR3 sequence is 14 residues long. Germline-derived CDR1 and CDR2 are MNHEY and SVGAGI. The CDR3 sequence is CASRRVNRDYEQYF. In DNA, the CDR3 is TGTGCCAGCAGACGCGTGAACAGGGACTACGAGCAGTACTTC.

The CDR3 region has the DNA TGTGCCAGCAGGGGACGGAGGGCGGGAGCGGTAGAGCAGTTCTTC. This gives the protein CASRGRRAGAVEQFF. The genes are TRBV13 and TRBJ2-1, with TRBD2 identical over 7 bases. CDR3 length: 15 amino acids. The V segment lost 6 bases and the J segment 10 bases; nucleotides outside the gene matches: 15. Germline CDR1 reads PRHDT; CDR2 reads FYEKMQ (reference sequence).

The chain links TRBV27 to TRBJ2-3; TRBD2 aligns across 10 bases. CDR1 is MNHEY and CDR2 is SMNVEV in the germline V gene (reference sequence). This CDR3 contains 15 residues. V trimming: 5 bases; J trimming: 2 bases; junction bases outside the gene matches: 4. CDR3 DNA: TGTGCCAGCAGTGAACTAGCGGGATCCACAGATACGCAGTATTTT. Translation gives CASSELAGSTDTQYF.

This rearrangement joins TRBV6-5 to TRBJ2-2; 13 bases map to TRBD2. This CDR3 has 16 residues. Per the germline V gene, CDR1 is MNHEY and CDR2 is SVGAGI. V lost 2 bases and J lost 5; bases outside the gene matches: 2. The CDR3 spells CASSYGLAGETGELFF. CDR3 DNA: TGTGCCAGCAGTTACGGACTAGCGGGAGAGACCGGGGAGCTGTTTTTT.

The gene calls are TRBV25-1 and TRBJ1-1; D unresolved. The CDR3 runs 11 residues. Trimming cost V 4 bases and J 7 bases, with 7 bases left between them. Germline CDR1 is MGHDK and CDR2 is SYGVNS. DNA of the CDR3: TGTGCCAGCAGTGGGCAGATTGAAGCTTTCTTT. It codes for CASSGQIEAFF.

The chain couples TRBV7-2 to TRBJ1-5; the D is unclear. CDR3 size: 14 residues. Deletions cut 7 bases from V and 6 bases from J, with 16 bases between. Germline-derived CDR1 and CDR2 are SGHTA and FQGNSA. The CDR3 region is CASNLGAGSQPQHF. CDR3 in DNA: TGTGCCAGCAATCTGGGAGCCGGGAGTCAGCCCCAGCATTTT. The whole variable domain, filled in from reference TRBV7-2 and TRBJ1-5, reads GAGVSQSPSNKVTEKGKDVELRCDPISGHTALYWYRQSLGQGLEFLIYFQGNSAPDKSGLPSDRFSAERTGGSVSTLTIQRTQQEDSAVYLCASNLGAGSQPQHFGDGTRLSIL.

The rearrangement joins TRBV7-9 to TRBJ2-1; 7 positions match TRBD2. The ends lost 0 bases at V and 7 bases at J; junction bases unmatched: 9. Germline CDR1 SEHNR, CDR2 FQNEAQ (reference sequence). The CDR3 has 16 residues. The CDR3 DNA reads as TGTGCCAGCAGCTTAGCGATTCTAGCGGTGATTAATGAGCAGTTCTTC. Its translation is CASSLAILAVINEQFF.

V and J are TRBV6-5 and TRBJ2-3; 7 positions agree with TRBD1. CDR1 is MNHEY, CDR2 SVGAGI, per germline. V lost 5 bases and J lost 0; bases outside the gene matches: 5. This CDR3 region has 15 residues. CDR3 region: CASSIDRASTDTQYF. The CDR3 DNA sequence: TGTGCCAGCAGTATCGACAGGGCTAGCACAGATACGCAGTATTTT.

This chain uses TRBV4-2 with TRBJ2-3; D is perhaps TRBD1 (5 bases). The CDR3 is made up of 17 amino acids. Trimming pared 0 bases from V and 2 bases from J, leaving 15 bases between. Looked up from germline, CDR1 is LGHNA and CDR2 is YNFKEQ. CDR3 sequence: CASSQEFKGRFTDTQYF. The CDR3 nucleotides are TGTGCCAGCAGCCAAGAATTCAAGGGGCGGTTCACAGATACGCAGTATTTT.

The chain joins TRBV4-2 to TRBJ2-7; D unclear. Per germline, CDR1 LGHNA and CDR2 YNFKEQ. This CDR3 spans 13 amino acids. Trimming took off 4 bases at V and 6 bases at J, with 13 bases between the two ends. The CDR3, as DNA: TGTGCCAGCAGCCTAGCAACCACGGCCGAGCAGTACTTC. It codes for CASSLATTAEQYF.

The chain recombines TRBV5-4 with TRBJ2-1, with D possibly being TRBD2 (6 bases). Per the germline V gene, CDR1 is SGHNT and CDR2 is YYREEE (reference sequence). The ends were cut back, 6 bases at V and 7 bases at J, with 11 bases in the middle. The CDR3 is 12 amino acids. This CDR3 reads CASNRGANEQFF. The CDR3 coding sequence is TGTGCCAGCAACCGCGGGGCGAATGAGCAGTTCTTC.

V is TRBV7-2 and J is TRBJ2-1; D perhaps matches TRBD2 (6 bases). This CDR3 contains 15 residues. In germline, CDR1 is SGHTA, CDR2 FQGNSA. Trimming took off 1 base at V and 3 bases at J, with 10 bases between the two ends. The DNA for the CDR3 is TGTGCCAGCAGCTTAGAGCCCGGGAGCTACAATGAGCAGTTCTTC. It encodes CASSLEPGSYNEQFF.

The rearrangement links TRBV10-3 to TRBJ1-5; weak D call: TRBD1 (6 bases). The ends were cut back, 2 bases at V and 2 bases at J, with 10 bases in the middle. This CDR3 comprises 15 residues. The germline V gene has CDR1 ENHRY and CDR2 SYGVKD. The CDR3 sequence is CAISEDRRGNQPQHF. The CDR3 DNA reads TGTGCCATCAGTGAGGACAGGCGCGGCAATCAGCCCCAGCATTTT.

Turning to this clone: The junction departs from the called germline gene at one end, perhaps through a read error. This chain connects TRBV7-7 to TRBJ2-2; TRBD2 agrees at 11 bases. CDR1 is SSHAT, CDR2 FNYEAQ, per germline (reference sequence). The CDR3 extends over 17 amino acids. CDR3 coding DNA: TGTGCTAGCAGCTTAGACCTTACTAGCGGGAGAACCGGGGAGCTGTTTTTT. Translating gives CASSLDLTSGRTGELFF.

V gene TRBV18 combines with J gene TRBJ2-3; TRBD2 matches at 11 bases. Germline values: CDR1 KGHSH, CDR2 LQKENI. The CDR3 extends over 18 amino acids. Trimming cost V 3 bases and J 0 bases; bases outside gene matches: 8. CDR3 amino acids: CASSPPPRLAGSTDTQYF. The CDR3 DNA sequence: TGTGCCAGCTCACCCCCTCCGAGACTAGCGGGAAGCACAGATACGCAGTATTTT.

Details on this clone: Other DNA sequences from this sample encode an identical CDR3 as well. The CDR3 coding sequence is TGTGCCAGCAGTGACAGGGAGGATGAAAAACTGTTTTTT. This encodes CASSDREDEKLFF. This chain joins TRBV27 and TRBJ1-4; the match to TRBD1 covers 7 bases. The CDR3 has 13 amino acids. Per the germline V gene, CDR1 is MNHEY and CDR2 is SMNVEV (reference sequence). Losses at the gene ends were 5 bases for V and 6 bases for J; bases not matched to a gene: 3.